This entry lists 27 T cell receptor beta chains sequenced from one sample in a study of control samples from healthy donors and cancer patients (dated by TCRdb to 2018 to 2021). Receptors were amplified or captured by the immunoSEQ multiplex PCR assay. The source is immuneACCESS, and TCRdb retained only in-frame sequences with V and J called. Part of the clones is not carried over; for the studies checked, unresolved V genes explain less than half of this, and the remainder is unexplained. The sample yields just over 80,000 clones; under 90% were counted once. The top ten hold 5.5% of the sample. The sample was blood. All receptors derive from a man aged 45 to 65 in good health.

V gene TRBV7-8 combines with J gene TRBJ2-7; possible D gene TRBD1, 5 bases. There are 14 residues in the CDR3. The germline V gene has CDR1 SGHVS and CDR2 FQNEAQ. The germline V and J ends were trimmed by 5 bases and 2 bases, with 13 bases remaining between them. For the CDR3, the DNA is TGTGCCAGCAGCGCCGCAGGGAACCCCTACGAGCAGTACTTC. It specifies CASSAAGNPYEQYF.

The chain couples TRBV14 to TRBJ2-7, with D possibly called TRBD1 or TRBD2 (5 bases each). V lost 0 bases to trimming and J lost 2 bases, with 11 bases between them. Germline CDR1 SGHDN, CDR2 FVKESK. CDR3 size: 15 residues. CDR3 DNA: TGTGCCAGCAGCCAAGAACACGGGGCCCCCTACGAGCAGTACTTC. This sequence encodes CASSQEHGAPYEQYF.

CDR3 sequence (DNA): TGCGCCAGCAGTGAGTTCGGGGGGGACACTGAAGCTTTCTTT. Its protein product is CASSEFGGDTEAFF. The chain couples TRBV10-2 to TRBJ1-1; possible D gene TRBD1, 5 bases. The CDR3 contains 14 residues. Germline values: CDR1 WSHSY, CDR2 SAAADI. V was trimmed by 1 base and J by 3 bases, leaving 9 bases between them.

The chain employs TRBV20-1 and TRBJ1-1; D remains unclear. Germline assignment: CDR1 DFQATT and CDR2 SNEGSKA (reference sequence). The CDR3 totals 15 residues. The germline V and J ends were trimmed by 3 bases and 4 bases, with 18 bases remaining between them. The CDR3, as DNA: TGCAGTGCTAGTATATTGCGTTTGGGTGGCACTGAAGCTTTCTTT. Protein product: CSASILRLGGTEAFF.

This chain joins TRBV14 and TRBJ1-2; D not certain. Germline V gives CDR1 SGHDN, CDR2 FVKESK. This CDR3 region has 14 residues. The V end lost 5 bases, the J end lost 4 bases, and 14 bases lay between the germline ends. The chain's CDR3 is CASSTAGGTYGYTF. In DNA, the CDR3 is TGTGCCAGCAGCACGGCCGGCGGAACCTATGGCTACACCTTC.

The chain joins TRBV2 to TRBJ1-1, with D perhaps TRBD1 (5 bases). V was cut by 9 bases and J by 1 base, with 12 bases left in between. CDR1 is SNHLY and CDR2 is FYNNEI in the germline V gene. CDR3 length equals 13 residues. This chain's CDR3 is CASVWGSNTEAFF. CDR3 bases: TGTGCCAGTGTCTGGGGGTCGAACACTGAAGCTTTCTTT.

The rearrangement joins TRBV19 to TRBJ2-1; tentatively, D is TRBD1 (6 bases). Per the germline V gene, CDR1 is LNHDA and CDR2 is SQIVND (reference sequence). The CDR3 loop spans 14 amino acids. Trimming shortened V by 2 bases and J by 8 bases, and 13 bases separated the two germline ends. CDR3 sequence: CASSIIATGHEQFF. The DNA of the CDR3 is TGTGCCAGTAGTATAATAGCGACAGGACATGAGCAGTTCTTC. The variable domain in full, with the rest retrieved from reference TRBV19 and TRBJ2-1, is DGGITQSPKYLFRKEGQNVTLSCEQNLNHDAMYWYRQDPGQGLRLIYYSQIVNDFQKGDIAEGYSVSREKKESFPLTVTSAQKNPTAFYLCASSIIATGHEQFFGPGTRLTVL.

This clone appeared a single time. The chain couples TRBV11-3 to TRBJ2-1, with D perhaps matching TRBD1 or TRBD2 (6 bases each). V was cut by 8 bases and J by 5 bases, with 16 bases left in between. Germline CDR1 reads SGHNT; CDR2 reads YENEEA. The CDR3 is 14 amino acids. CDR3: CASSRGRRNNEQFF. The CDR3 DNA is TGTGCCAGCTCCCGGGGGCGGAGAAACAATGAGCAGTTCTTC.

The chain couples TRBV5-1 to TRBJ1-1; a weak D match, TRBD1 (6 bases). CDR1 SGHRS and CDR2 YFSETQ come from the germline V gene. The CDR3 contains 15 residues. Trimming shortened V by 5 bases and J by 1 base, and 15 bases separated the two germline ends. CDR3 nucleotides: TGCGCCAGCAGACCTGCGGGGACAAGGAACACTGAAGCTTTCTTT. Protein product: CASRPAGTRNTEAFF.

The genes are TRBV7-2 and TRBJ2-5, with 12 bases identical to TRBD2. The CDR3 loop spans 16 amino acids. Germline V gene data show CDR1 as SGHTA and CDR2 as FQGNSA. The V and J ends lost 4 bases and 4 bases, in that order; junction bases with no gene match: 7. The CDR3, as DNA: TGTGCCAGCAGCTCCCCTAGCGGGGGGGCCGGAGAGACCCAGTACTTC. Protein product: CASSSPSGGAGETQYF.

Here the CDR3 DNA reads TGTGCCAGCAGCCCCATGGACGCCCGGAATGAAGCTTTCTTT. This gives the protein CASSPMDARNEAFF. The chain recombines TRBV7-9 with TRBJ1-1; D not resolved. The CDR3 totals 14 residues. Trimming stripped 5 bases from V and 7 bases from J, with 17 bases between. From germline, CDR1 is SEHNR and CDR2 FQNEAQ (reference sequence).

The rearrangement joins TRBV5-1 to TRBJ2-7, with 8 bases lining up with TRBD1. The CDR3 has 16 amino acids. With V trimmed by 4 bases and J by 5 bases, 14 bases remained unmatched. Germline assignment: CDR1 SGHRS and CDR2 YFSETQ. Written as DNA, the CDR3 is TGCGCCAGCAGCCCGATGGACGGACAGGGAGGCAACGAGCAGTACTTC. Protein sequence: CASSPMDGQGGNEQYF.

The chain has TRBV28 and TRBJ2-3; D possibly corresponds to TRBD2 (5 bases). Trimming left V 1 base short and J 7 bases short, with 12 bases between. The CDR3 length is 14 residues. Germline V gives CDR1 MDHEN, CDR2 SYDVKM. The CDR3 DNA reads TGTGCCAGCAGTTTATCCTCGGAGGAGTATACGCAGTATTTT. Amino acids: CASSLSSEEYTQYF.

The rearrangement joins TRBV7-9 to TRBJ2-5, with 10 bases identical to TRBD1. The CDR3 has 14 residues. The trim removed 7 bases at V and 5 bases at J, leaving 7 bases unmatched. CDR1 SEHNR and CDR2 FQNEAQ come from the germline V gene (reference sequence). CDR3 residues: CASTDRGRVETQYF. The CDR3 coding sequence is TGTGCCAGCACCGACAGGGGGCGCGTTGAGACCCAGTACTTC. The variable domain in full, completed from reference TRBV7-9 and TRBJ2-5, reads DTGVSQNPRHKITKRGQNVTFRCDPISEHNRLYWYRQTLGQGPEFLTYFQNEAQLEKSRLLSDRFSAERPKGSFSTLEIQRTEQGDSAMYLCASTDRGRVETQYFGPGTRLLVL.

V is TRBV19 and J is TRBJ2-7; TRBD1 is a possible D gene (6 bases). Between the trimmed V and J ends, which lost 5 bases and 6 bases, there was a span of 11 bases. Germline CDR1 reads LNHDA; CDR2 reads SQIVND (reference sequence). CDR3 length: 12 amino acids. This CDR3 reads CASSLQGGEQYF. The CDR3 DNA is TGTGCCAGTAGTCTACAGGGCGGCGAGCAGTACTTC.

This clone rates as medium-sized. This sequence joins TRBV6-4 and TRBJ2-2; maybe TRBD1 (5 bases). The CDR3 sequence is 14 residues long. Germline V gives CDR1 MRHNA, CDR2 SNTAGT. Trimming took 0 bases from V and 3 from J, leaving 5 bases between them. CDR3 coding DNA: TGTGCCAGCAGTGACTCAGGGGACACCGGGGAGCTGTTTTTT. It is translated as CASSDSGDTGELFF.

This CDR3 is CASSAQQGVIEAFF. The DNA for the CDR3 is TGTGCCAGTAGTGCACAACAGGGGGTCATCGAAGCTTTCTTT. The chain has TRBV19 and TRBJ1-1, with 8 bases that match TRBD1. V was pared by 5 bases and J by 8 bases, with 10 bases of the junction left unmatched. The germline V gene encodes CDR1 LNHDA and CDR2 SQIVND (reference sequence). The CDR3 runs 14 residues.

The V gene is TRBV7-9, the J gene TRBJ1-4; TRBD1 matches 7 bases. Looked up from germline, CDR1 is SEHNR and CDR2 is FQNEAQ (reference sequence). The trim removed 4 bases at V and 2 bases at J, leaving 4 bases unmatched. This CDR3 is 15 amino acids long. The CDR3 DNA reads TGTGCCAGCAGCTCCCTCAGGGGGACTAATGAAAAACTGTTTTTT. Residues: CASSSLRGTNEKLFF.

The rearrangement links TRBV5-1 to TRBJ2-5; 7 bases align to TRBD1. With V trimmed by 4 bases and J by 3 bases, 9 bases remained unmatched. Germline CDR1 and CDR2: SGHRS and YFSETQ. CDR3 size: 15 residues. CDR3 bases: TGCGCCAGCAGCACGGCCTACAGGGGAGAAGAGACCCAGTACTTC. Protein: CASSTAYRGEETQYF.

The chain carries TRBV7-8 and TRBJ2-7; 7 bases are a match to TRBD2. Germline-derived CDR1 and CDR2 are SGHVS and FQNEAQ. There are 14 residues in the CDR3. Unmatched junction bases numbered 10, after V lost 4 bases and J lost 7 bases. The DNA of the CDR3 is TGTGCCAGCAGCTCCCCCGGGGGGAGCAGAGAGCAGTACTTC. It is translated as CASSSPGGSREQYF.

This clone was recorded once. The chain uses TRBV27 and TRBJ1-2, with 12 bases lining up with TRBD1. The CDR3 totals 17 residues. V lost 4 bases, J lost 0 bases, and 6 bases stayed unmatched. Per the germline V gene, CDR1 is MNHEY and CDR2 is SMNVEV (reference sequence). Written as DNA, the CDR3 is TGTGCCAGCAGTTCCCGGGACAGGGGGCTGGCTAACTATGGCTACACCTTC. Amino acids: CASSSRDRGLANYGYTF.

The genes are TRBV29-1 and TRBJ2-1; 11 nucleotides line up with TRBD2. The V gene end was trimmed by 1 base and the J gene end by 5 bases; junction bases not matched to a gene: 13. This CDR3 comprises 18 residues. CDR1 SQVTM and CDR2 ANQGSEA come from the germline V gene. In DNA form, the CDR3 reads TGCAGCGTTGAAGGTAGCGGGGGGGCTACTAGAAGGAACAATGAGCAGTTCTTC. This gives the protein CSVEGSGGATRRNNEQFF.

The V call is TRBV6-5, the J call TRBJ2-5, with 9 bases that match TRBD2. The CDR3 contains 14 residues. CDR1 and CDR2 from the germline V gene are MNHEY and SVGAGI. With V trimmed by 6 bases and J by 5 bases, 7 bases remained unmatched. The CDR3 region is CASSPLTSGETQYF. DNA of the CDR3: TGTGCCAGCAGCCCCTTGACTAGCGGCGAGACCCAGTACTTC.

This chain connects TRBV11-2 to TRBJ1-1; 10 bases are shared with TRBD1. Germline CDR1 reads SGHAT; CDR2 reads FQNNGV. After removal of 3 bases from V and 1 base from J, the junction contained 8 bases not matched to a gene. CDR3 length: 17 amino acids. The CDR3, as DNA: TGTGCCAGCAGCTTCTCTCCGGGACAGGGGAAGAACACTGAAGCTTTCTTT. Protein sequence: CASSFSPGQGKNTEAFF.

The chain employs TRBV6-5 and TRBJ1-3, with D perhaps matching TRBD1 (5 bases). The CDR3 is made up of 14 amino acids. The germline V and J ends were trimmed by 7 bases and 0 bases, with 10 bases remaining between them. Per germline, CDR1 MNHEY and CDR2 SVGAGI. DNA for the CDR3: TGTGCCAGCACTTGGGGCTTCTCTGGAAACACCATATATTTT. Amino acid sequence: CASTWGFSGNTIYF.

The rearrangement uses TRBV5-1 and TRBJ1-1; D remains unclear. With 1 base removed from V and 1 base from J, the gap between germline ends came to 11 bases. Per the germline V gene, CDR1 is SGHRS and CDR2 is YFSETQ. The CDR3 contains 15 residues. The CDR3 coding sequence is TGCGCCAGCAGCTTGAGGCCGCTGGGGAACACTGAAGCTTTCTTT. Translated, it gives CASSLRPLGNTEAFF.

This clone showed up just once. In DNA, the CDR3 is TGTGCCAGCAGCTCGATCTCGCCGGGACTAGCGGCGGAGACCCAGTACTTC. Translated, it gives CASSSISPGLAAETQYF. The gene calls are TRBV7-9 and TRBJ2-5; 11 positions match TRBD2. From germline, CDR1 is SEHNR and CDR2 FQNEAQ (reference sequence). The ends lost 4 bases at V and 5 bases at J; junction bases unmatched: 12. The CDR3 runs 17 residues.